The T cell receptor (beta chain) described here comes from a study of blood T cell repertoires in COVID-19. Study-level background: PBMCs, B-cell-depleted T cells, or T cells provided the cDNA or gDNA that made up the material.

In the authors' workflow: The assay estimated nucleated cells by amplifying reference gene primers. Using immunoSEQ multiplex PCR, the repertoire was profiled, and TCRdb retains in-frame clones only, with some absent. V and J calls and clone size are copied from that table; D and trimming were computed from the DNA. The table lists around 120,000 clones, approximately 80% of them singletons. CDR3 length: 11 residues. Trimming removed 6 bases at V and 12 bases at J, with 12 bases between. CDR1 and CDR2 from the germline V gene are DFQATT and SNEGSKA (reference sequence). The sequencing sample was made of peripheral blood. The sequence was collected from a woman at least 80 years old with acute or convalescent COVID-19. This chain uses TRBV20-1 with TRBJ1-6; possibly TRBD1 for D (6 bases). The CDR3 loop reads CSARDTLPLHF. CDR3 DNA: TGCAGTGCGAGGGACACTCTACCCCTCCACTTT.